These 19 T cell receptor beta chains originate from one sample sequenced in a study of siplizumab effects on memory and regulatory T cells. The protocol was immunoSEQ multiplex PCR, while the TCRdb copy is restricted to in-frame clones and leaves out a portion. Altogether 70,000 to 95,000 clones are present, roughly 93% being singletons, with the ten largest covering over 5%. Sequencing was carried out using CD8+ T cells sorted from blood. These receptor sequences come from a human donor in good health.

The V call is TRBV9, the J call TRBJ1-1, with 9 bases fitting TRBD1. The CDR3 covers 15 residues. Germline assignment: CDR1 SGDLS and CDR2 YYNGEE. The V and J ends lost 1 base and 4 bases, in that order; junction bases with no gene match: 5. This chain's CDR3 is CASSVTGTGFTEAFF. DNA for the CDR3: TGTGCCAGCAGCGTAACCGGGACAGGGTTCACTGAAGCTTTCTTT.

The genes are TRBV5-1 and TRBJ2-2; 10 bases are shared with TRBD1. Unmatched junction bases numbered 3, after V lost 3 bases and J lost 1 base. The CDR3 sequence is 16 residues long. Germline V CDR1 and CDR2: SGHRS, YFSETQ. CDR3: CASSSDRGRNTGELFF. The CDR3 DNA follows: TGCGCCAGCAGCTCCGACAGGGGGCGGAACACCGGGGAGCTGTTTTTT. Using reference TRBV5-1 and TRBJ2-2 for the parts outside the CDR3, the full variable domain is KAGVTQTPRYLIKTRGQQVTLSCSPISGHRSVSWYQQTPGQGLQFLFEYFSETQRNKGNFPGRFSGRQFSNSRSEMNVSTLELGDSALYLCASSSDRGRNTGELFFGEGSRLTVL.

J is TRBJ2-7 and V is TRBV6-5; D is undetermined. CDR3 length: 13 amino acids. Germline-derived CDR1 and CDR2 are MNHEY and SVGAGI. Trimming pared 4 bases from V and 4 bases from J, leaving 11 bases between. CDR3 protein: CASSFSRGYEQYF. The CDR3, as DNA: TGTGCCAGCAGTTTCTCTCGAGGTTACGAGCAGTACTTC.

The CDR3 DNA reads TGTGCCAGCAGCGCCAGTCTTGACGAGCAGTACTTC. Protein: CASSASLDEQYF. The chain joins TRBV6-6 to TRBJ2-7; D remains ambiguous. The CDR3 spans 12 residues. Looked up from germline, CDR1 is MNHNY and CDR2 is SVGAGI (reference sequence). The V gene lost 6 bases and the J gene lost 5 bases, with 11 bases spanning the gap.

CDR3 loop: CASSYSPPSETQYF. As DNA, the CDR3 is TGTGCCAGCAGTTACTCGCCCCCGTCCGAGACCCAGTACTTC. V is TRBV6-5 and J is TRBJ2-5; D gene unclear. Trimming pared 0 bases from V and 5 bases from J, leaving 10 bases between. This CDR3 is built from 14 residues. Germline CDR1 MNHEY, CDR2 SVGAGI.

The J gene is TRBJ1-1, the V gene TRBV4-1; D is ambiguous. Germline CDR1 and CDR2: MGHRA and YSYEKL. Trimming took off 4 bases at V and 5 bases at J, with 11 bases between the two ends. CDR3 length equals 13 residues. The CDR3 protein is CASSPPGDTEAFF. The CDR3 bases are TGCGCCAGCAGCCCTCCAGGAGATACTGAAGCTTTCTTT.

The chain uses TRBV28 and TRBJ1-5, with TRBD1 as a possible D gene (6 bases). The CDR3 loop spans 10 amino acids. Germline values: CDR1 MDHEN, CDR2 SYDVKM. Here the CDR3 DNA reads TGTTCCACAGGGTCTCGGCCCCAGCATTTT. Translation gives CSTGSRPQHF.

The chain uses TRBV15 and TRBJ1-1, with D uncertain. The CDR3 is 15 amino acids. In germline, CDR1 is LNHNV, CDR2 YYDKDF (reference sequence). V lost 3 bases to trimming and J lost 3 bases, with 14 bases between them. CDR3 region: CATSSLSRGYTEAFF. The CDR3, as DNA: TGTGCCACCAGCAGCCTCTCCCGAGGTTACACTGAAGCTTTCTTT.

The chain combines TRBV5-1 with TRBJ2-3, with TRBD2 identical over 11 bases. The germline gives CDR1 SGHRS, CDR2 YFSETQ. This CDR3 comprises 17 residues. The ends lost 3 bases at V and 2 bases at J; junction bases unmatched: 8. The CDR3 sequence: CASSSAASGGTTDTQYF. CDR3 bases: TGCGCCAGCAGCTCGGCGGCTAGCGGGGGGACCACAGATACGCAGTATTTT.

This rearrangement joins TRBV11-2 to TRBJ2-1; D gene unclear. V was cut by 0 bases and J by 4 bases, with 4 bases left in between. The CDR3 length is 13 residues. Germline-derived CDR1 and CDR2 are SGHAT and FQNNGV. This chain's CDR3 is CASSLEGYNEQFF. For the CDR3, the DNA is TGTGCCAGCAGCTTAGAAGGTTACAATGAGCAGTTCTTC.

This clone was found once. The chain uses TRBV6-1 and TRBJ2-7, with 7 bases matching TRBD1. There are 14 residues in the CDR3. With 4 bases clipped from V and 0 bases from J, the junction kept 3 bases outside the gene matches. Per germline, CDR1 MNHNS and CDR2 SASEGT. CDR3 residues: CASSARDSSYEQYF. The CDR3 DNA is TGTGCCAGCAGTGCTCGGGACAGCTCCTACGAGCAGTACTTC.

The chain is built from TRBV4-1 and TRBJ1-1; D is unresolved. Per the germline V gene, CDR1 is MGHRA and CDR2 is YSYEKL. V was shortened by 0 bases and J by 0 bases, with 8 bases between the two germline ends. The CDR3 sequence is 15 residues long. The CDR3 here is CASSQDTVVNTEAFF. The CDR3 DNA follows: TGCGCCAGCAGCCAAGATACGGTTGTGAACACTGAAGCTTTCTTT.

The chain links TRBV5-6 to TRBJ1-6, with unresolved D. Germline CDR1 reads SGHDT; CDR2 reads YYEEEE. The CDR3 sequence is 15 residues long. V lost 0 bases and J lost 5, with 9 bases in between. The CDR3 is CASSLAPQDNSPLHF. The DNA of the CDR3 is TGTGCCAGCAGCTTGGCCCCGCAGGATAATTCACCCCTCCACTTT.

The chain employs TRBV5-6 and TRBJ2-5; TRBD2 is a possible D gene (5 bases). The ends were cut back, 2 bases at V and 1 base at J, with 12 bases in the middle. This CDR3 region has 15 residues. Germline V lookup: CDR1 SGHDT, CDR2 YYEEEE. The CDR3 reads CASSFWGASQETQYF. CDR3 nucleotides: TGTGCCAGCAGCTTTTGGGGAGCTAGCCAAGAGACCCAGTACTTC.

This clone was detected a few times. V gene TRBV19 combines with J gene TRBJ1-6; 7 bases map to TRBD1. The CDR3 has 13 residues. The junction had 6 bases not matched to a gene; V was cut back by 9 bases and J by 7 bases. CDR1 is LNHDA, CDR2 SQIVND, per germline (reference sequence). The CDR3 region is CASLQGPNSPLHF. The DNA for the CDR3 is TGTGCCAGCTTACAGGGGCCAAATTCACCCCTCCACTTT.

V and J are TRBV2 and TRBJ1-2, with D possibly being TRBD1 (5 bases). V gave up 9 bases and J gave up 4 bases, with 12 bases separating them. Germline values: CDR1 SNHLY, CDR2 FYNNEI. This CDR3 has 12 amino acids. In DNA, the CDR3 is TGTGCCAGGACGGACATGGCCTATGGCTACACCTTC. This encodes CARTDMAYGYTF.

This clone appeared once. V is TRBV4-2 and J is TRBJ1-1; weak D call: TRBD1 (5 bases). Germline CDR1 LGHNA, CDR2 YNFKEQ. V was clipped by 3 bases and J by 0 bases, with 14 bases between them. The CDR3 extends over 16 amino acids. The CDR3: CASSQGDGYMNTEAFF. CDR3 sequence (DNA): TGTGCCAGCAGCCAGGGGGACGGTTACATGAACACTGAAGCTTTCTTT.

The rearrangement joins TRBV13 to TRBJ1-2, with 10 bases fitting TRBD1. The CDR3 is 16 amino acids. Germline lookup yields CDR1 PRHDT and CDR2 FYEKMQ (reference sequence). The V and J ends lost 4 bases and 3 bases, in that order; junction bases with no gene match: 8. DNA for the CDR3: TGTGCCAGCAGCTCACTCGGGGGACAGGGGTACTATGGCTACACCTTC. Translation: CASSSLGGQGYYGYTF.

The V and J genes are TRBV6-5 and TRBJ2-7; D remains ambiguous. This CDR3 has 13 residues. The V end lost 6 bases, the J end lost 0 bases, and 9 bases lay between the germline ends. Germline values: CDR1 MNHEY, CDR2 SVGAGI. The CDR3 region is CASSPGFSYEQYF. CDR3 DNA: TGTGCCAGCAGCCCAGGTTTCTCCTACGAGCAGTACTTC.